This T cell receptor (beta chain) was documented in a study of lung T cells in sarcoidosis with Löfgren's syndrome. Notes on the study in general: Shared TRAV12-1 and TRBV2 CDR3 motifs across Löfgren's syndrome patients reportedly suggested public CD4+ TCRs.

A single record per CDR3 protein comes from TCRdb applying MiXCR to the reads. The table has 8,000 to 10,000 distinct CDR3 sequences, 21% seen once. The germline V and J ends were trimmed by 2 bases and 5 bases, with 8 bases remaining between them. CDR3 size: 13 residues. CDR1 is SGHRS, CDR2 YFSETQ, per germline. A note on this clonotype: Its target is not known. This may come from a read error, since a much larger clone is one base off.

The material sequenced was CD4+ T cells from bronchoalveolar lavage fluid. The clonotype was recovered from a human donor with sarcoidosis (Löfgren's syndrome or another form), or a control subject (not recorded which). The genes are TRBV5-1 and TRBJ2-1; D is ambiguous. CDR3 bases: TGCGCCAGCAGCTTTCCAGAGGACAATGAGCAGTTCTTC. The encoded protein is CASSFPEDNEQFF.